This T cell receptor (beta chain) was captured in a study of radiation and T cells in renal cell carcinoma. Specified time point: baseline pretreatment blood. Regarding treatment: 15 Gy SBRT to primary tumor, nephrectomy 4 weeks later. Blood was sampled at baseline, 2 weeks and 4 weeks after SBRT. The data were produced by immunoSEQ multiplex PCR, yet TCRdb's version contains in-frame clones alone and is incomplete. Here the sample spans nearly 50,000 clones, approximately 80% being singletons. Germline V gene lookup returns CDR1 SQVTM and CDR2 ANQGSEA. The CDR3 has 14 residues. Between the trimmed V and J ends, which lost 0 bases and 4 bases, there was a span of 12 bases.

The chain employs TRBV29-1 and TRBJ1-2; a weak D match, TRBD1 (5 bases). Sequenced material: blood, taken from a patient whose treatment included radiotherapy and nephrectomy. This sequence originates from a woman between 70 and 85 years old with renal cell carcinoma. The CDR3 DNA sequence: TGCAGCGTTGAAGAAAAGGGGACCTCCTATGGCTACACCTTC. This sequence encodes CSVEEKGTSYGYTF.